This T cell receptor beta chain was documented in a study of CD8 T cells in Susac syndrome (dated by TCRdb to between 2019 and 2020). In terms of the full investigation: Whether CD8+ T cell activation and differentiation in Susac syndrome was antigen driven was tested using repertoire sequencing.

High-throughput TCR beta sequencing profiled peripheral blood CD8+ and CD4+ T cells from healthy donors, Susac syndrome patients and multiple sclerosis patients. Multiple sclerosis controls were treatment-naive patients with stable or active relapsing-remitting disease fulfilling revised McDonald criteria. Bulk CD8+ and CD4+ T cells were purified by magnetic negative isolation, whereas CD8+ TEMRA cells were enriched by FACS. Blood was drawn into EDTA tubes, processed within 24 hours, and PBMCs were isolated by density gradient centrifugation. PBMCs intended for TCR sequencing were cryopreserved in liquid nitrogen and were subsequently thawed in a 37 degrees C water bath. The sorted or isolated CD4+, CD8+ and CD8+ TEMRA cells reached a purity of at least 90%. RNA was extracted with the RNeasy kit and roughly 0.45 to 1 ug was reverse transcribed using random hexamers. The immunoSEQ multiplex PCR assay, which covers 54 Vbeta and 13 Jbeta segments, was used to amplify TCR beta CDR3 regions. Bias from PCR amplification was corrected by using a synthetic template baseline for primer optimization and for computational correction. Turning to the authors' computational methods: Only productive sequences were kept, with reads annotated to V, D and J genes according to IMGT and analyzed in immunoSEQ Analyzer. Clonality was computed as one minus Shannon entropy normalized by log2 of the number of productive unique sequences. Public and private clones were assessed among the 100 most prevalent clones of each patient and control. Susac-specific clones were defined as absent from healthy and MS cohorts, roughly 1,100 published viral clones and other ImmuneACCESS disease sequences. TCRdb's own reprocessing of the public reads used fastp at Q25 and MiXCR and kept productive beta chains. Entries that share a CDR3 protein sequence are merged under the most common genes and DNA. These V and J calls derive from TCRdb rather than the authors' analysis. The sample table contains 200,000 to 300,000 distinct CDR3 sequences; only one count was recorded for 93% of them. 0.055% to 0.075% of the sample rests with the top ten.

Comments on this clonotype: Its antigen has not been determined. Base qualities are not provided; no much larger clone lies one nucleotide away.

What the study reported, not specific to this receptor: The number of individuals in the TCR sequencing and HLA analysis was recognized as being relatively small.

Reading from cysteine to phenylalanine, the CDR3 counts 15 amino acids. Of all the DNA, just the CDR3 is kept, 45 bases in frame from base 1. CDR1 and CDR2 are read off the germline V gene as KGHSH and LQKENI. V has 1 base trimmed and J has 4 bases trimmed; junction bases matching no gene number 3. This chain is built from TRBV18 and TRBJ2-1; 8 central nucleotides agree with TRBD1. Sequencing used CD4+ T cells from PBMCs. This TCR came from a human donor with multiple sclerosis. The sequenced DNA: TGTGCCAGCTCACCACGGACAGGGAAGTACAATGAGCAGTTCTTC. It specifies CASSPRTGKYNEQFF.